Presented here are 31 T cell receptor beta chains from one specimen sequenced in a study of blood T cell repertoires in COVID-19. Libraries were prepared by immunoSEQ multiplex PCR; TCRdb keeps only in-frame clonotypes and omits some of them. The profile shows around 350,000 clones, around 86% of them singletons. Sequences were obtained from peripheral blood. The receptors come from a human donor in a cohort sampled during active COVID-19.

The table lists this clone with a count of one. The chain carries TRBV11-2 and TRBJ2-6, with D possibly matching TRBD1 (5 bases). CDR1 SGHAT and CDR2 FQNNGV come from the germline V gene. Trimming stripped 4 bases from V and 0 bases from J, with 10 bases between. The CDR3 sequence is 16 residues long. The CDR3: CASSSLDSSGANVLTF. CDR3 nucleotides: TGTGCCAGCAGCTCCCTTGACAGCTCTGGGGCCAACGTCCTGACTTTC. Variable domain in full (rest from reference TRBV11-2 and TRBJ2-6): EAGVAQSPRYKIIEKRQSVAFWCNPISGHATLYWYQQILGQGPKLLIQFQNNGVVDDSQLPKDRFSAERLKGVDSTLKIQPAKLEDSAVYLCASSSLDSSGANVLTFGAGSRLTVL.

This clone was found many times. J is TRBJ2-1 and V is TRBV10-3, with a possible D match to TRBD2 (6 bases). V lost 5 bases to trimming and J lost 5 bases, with 16 bases between them. CDR1 is ENHRY and CDR2 is SYGVKD in the germline V gene. The CDR3 is 15 residues long. CDR3 protein: CAISYGTGRNNEQFF. The CDR3, as DNA: TGTGCCATCAGTTACGGGACTGGGAGGAACAATGAGCAGTTCTTC.

This chain connects TRBV19 to TRBJ1-2; a possible D gene is TRBD1 (5 bases). Per germline, CDR1 LNHDA and CDR2 SQIVND (reference sequence). Trimming left V 5 bases short and J 2 bases short, with 12 bases between. The CDR3 has 14 amino acids. CDR3 residues: CASSSHGGNYGYTF. DNA of the CDR3: TGTGCCAGTAGTTCACACGGGGGGAACTATGGCTACACCTTC.

This sequence joins TRBV30 and TRBJ2-6, with D tentatively TRBD1 (6 bases). V lost 4 bases and J 7 bases, leaving 11 bases between the germline ends. CDR3 length: 13 amino acids. Germline values: CDR1 GTSNPN, CDR2 SVGIG (reference sequence). The CDR3 is CAWNREIANVLTF. CDR3 nucleotides: TGTGCCTGGAACAGGGAAATAGCCAACGTCCTGACTTTC.

The rearrangement links TRBV30 to TRBJ1-4, with 7 bases that match TRBD1. Germline CDR1 GTSNPN, CDR2 SVGIG (reference sequence). Trimming at V came to 4 bases and at J to 0 bases, leaving 2 bases not matched to a gene. The CDR3 is made up of 14 amino acids. The CDR3 spells CAWNRGATNEKLFF. The CDR3 DNA follows: TGTGCCTGGAACAGGGGAGCAACTAATGAAAAACTGTTTTTT.

This chain links TRBV24-1 with TRBJ2-7; weak D call: TRBD1 (6 bases). V was clipped by 4 bases and J by 4 bases, with 13 bases between them. Germline CDR1 is KGHDR and CDR2 is SFDVKD. The CDR3 contains 14 residues. This CDR3 reads CATSDSGVGYEQYF. The CDR3 DNA is TGTGCCACCAGTGACTCAGGGGTCGGGTACGAGCAGTACTTC.

V is TRBV9 and J is TRBJ2-1; TRBD2 is a possible D gene (6 bases). Germline CDR1 is SGDLS and CDR2 is YYNGEE. The CDR3 sequence is 15 residues long. V was clipped by 0 bases and J by 2 bases, with 9 bases between them. For the CDR3, the DNA is TGTGCCAGCAGCGTAGGGGGAGGTACCTACAATGAGCAGTTCTTC. Its protein is CASSVGGGTYNEQFF.

J is TRBJ2-1 and V is TRBV6-5; D possibly corresponds to TRBD1 (5 bases). With 7 bases removed from V and 5 bases from J, the gap between germline ends came to 12 bases. CDR1 is MNHEY, CDR2 SVGAGI, per germline. The CDR3 has 13 residues. The CDR3 nucleotides read TGTGCCAGCACCGACAGACCCAACAATGAGCAGTTCTTC. The encoded protein is CASTDRPNNEQFF.

This clone was detected a few times. V is TRBV18 and J is TRBJ1-2, with 7 bases that match TRBD1. Germline V CDR1 and CDR2: KGHSH, LQKENI. The V segment lost 1 base and the J segment 4 bases; nucleotides outside the gene matches: 6. CDR3 size: 15 residues. The CDR3 region has the DNA TGTGCCAGCTCACCACTACAGGGGCAGGGCTATGGCTACACCTTC. It codes for CASSPLQGQGYGYTF.

A single count supports this clone. The chain is built from TRBV4-2 and TRBJ1-5, with D hard to call. This CDR3 has 12 residues. Deletions cut 4 bases from V and 4 bases from J, with 5 bases between. Looked up from germline, CDR1 is LGHNA and CDR2 is YNFKEQ. The CDR3 sequence: CASSPGNQPQHF. The CDR3 region has the DNA TGTGCCAGCAGCCCCGGGAATCAGCCCCAGCATTTT.

This rearrangement joins TRBV7-2 to TRBJ2-3, with a possible D match to TRBD2 (6 bases). In germline, CDR1 is SGHTA, CDR2 FQGNSA. Between the trimmed V and J ends, which lost 5 bases and 10 bases, there was a span of 22 bases. The CDR3 runs 15 residues. The CDR3 nucleotides read TGTGCCAGCAGCCCAAACGGGGGAAGTATCATGTCGCAGTATTTT. Its translation is CASSPNGGSIMSQYF.

This rearrangement joins TRBV10-3 to TRBJ2-5; TRBD2 matches at 13 bases. Germline V gene sequence: CDR1 ENHRY, CDR2 SYGVKD. The CDR3 totals 16 residues. V lost 2 bases, J lost 5 bases, and 5 bases stayed unmatched. CDR3 region: CAISEGTSGAPETQYF. In DNA form, the CDR3 reads TGTGCCATCAGTGAGGGGACTAGCGGGGCGCCGGAGACCCAGTACTTC.

This clone has just one count. J is TRBJ2-7 and V is TRBV13; 7 bases fit TRBD1. CDR1 and CDR2 (germline): PRHDT, FYEKMQ (reference sequence). CDR3 size: 13 residues. V was clipped by 5 bases and J by 5 bases; unmatched bases: 6. DNA of the CDR3: TGTGCCAGCAGCCAGACAGGGACCCACGAGCAGTACTTC. This translates into CASSQTGTHEQYF.

The V gene is TRBV12-3 or TRBV12-4, the J gene TRBJ1-2; D gene ambiguous. There are 13 residues in the CDR3. Between the trimmed V and J ends, which lost 7 bases and 3 bases, there was a span of 12 bases. The CDR3 loop reads CASTKDSDYGYTF. The CDR3 coding sequence is TGTGCCAGCACCAAGGACTCTGACTATGGCTACACCTTC.

In this sample, this clone turned up once. The chain uses TRBV6-1 and TRBJ2-7; D gene unclear. The CDR3 totals 13 residues. Germline V gene data show CDR1 as MNHNS and CDR2 as SASEGT. Trimming took off 6 bases at V and 3 bases at J, with 12 bases between the two ends. The CDR3 region has the DNA TGTGCCAGCAGCGCGACTTCTTTCTACGAGCAGTACTTC. Amino acid sequence: CASSATSFYEQYF.

The chain has TRBV14 and TRBJ2-7; D may be TRBD1 (5 bases). The germline gives CDR1 SGHDN, CDR2 FVKESK. With 2 bases removed from V and 4 bases from J, the gap between germline ends came to 9 bases. The CDR3 spans 13 residues. CDR3 nucleotides: TGTGCCAGCAGCCAAAGGGGTGGGTACGAGCAGTACTTC. This encodes CASSQRGGYEQYF.

The rearrangement uses TRBV6-5 and TRBJ1-5, with 10 nucleotides matching TRBD1. The CDR3 consists of 15 residues. CDR1 and CDR2 (germline): MNHEY, SVGAGI. V lost 0 bases and J lost 6; bases outside the gene matches: 2. The CDR3 is CASSYSGTGVQPQHF. CDR3 nucleotides: TGTGCCAGCAGTTACTCAGGGACAGGGGTTCAGCCCCAGCATTTT.

This chain's CDR3 is CASSLARDGELFF. Written as DNA, the CDR3 is TGTGCCAGCAGCTTAGCGAGGGACGGGGAGCTGTTTTTT. The chain is built from TRBV7-2 and TRBJ2-2, with a tentative D call TRBD2 (5 bases). Germline CDR1 reads SGHTA; CDR2 reads FQGNSA. The ends were cut back, 0 bases at V and 7 bases at J, with 6 bases in the middle. The CDR3 length is 13 residues.

This chain uses TRBV7-2 with TRBJ2-5; D is unclear. Germline V CDR1 and CDR2: SGHTA, FQGNSA. The CDR3 has 13 residues. The V and J ends lost 3 bases and 2 bases respectively, with 7 bases between them. The CDR3 loop reads CASSFGFQETQYF. DNA of the CDR3: TGTGCCAGCAGCTTCGGGTTTCAAGAGACCCAGTACTTC.

The chain is built from TRBV2 and TRBJ1-2; TRBD1 matches 9 bases. There are 14 residues in the CDR3. CDR1 SNHLY and CDR2 FYNNEI come from the germline V gene. With V trimmed by 10 bases and J by 7 bases, 13 bases remained unmatched. CDR3 residues: CATKPGQGRSGYTF. As DNA, the CDR3 is TGTGCCACCAAACCGGGACAGGGAAGGAGTGGCTACACCTTC.

V is TRBV4-1 and J is TRBJ2-5, with 9 bases aligning to TRBD1. V was pared by 3 bases and J by 4 bases, with 6 bases of the junction left unmatched. Germline CDR1 MGHRA, CDR2 YSYEKL. This CDR3 region has 15 residues. DNA for the CDR3: TGCGCCAGCAGCCAGAGGACAGGGGCTCGAGAGACCCAGTACTTC. Amino acids: CASSQRTGARETQYF.

This clone appeared a single time. The rearrangement links TRBV5-1 to TRBJ2-5, with D tentatively TRBD2 (6 bases). V lost 1 base, J lost 3 bases, and 13 bases lay in between. The V gene's germline CDR1 is SGHRS and CDR2 YFSETQ. The length of the CDR3 is 15 residues. In DNA form, the CDR3 reads TGCGCCAGCAGCTTGATCGCCAGGGAGGAAGAGACCCAGTACTTC. Residues: CASSLIAREEETQYF.

The J gene is TRBJ2-7, the V gene TRBV6-2 or TRBV6-3, with 7 bases matching TRBD1. Germline V CDR1 and CDR2: MNHEY, SVGEGT. V shed 4 bases and J 4 bases; nucleotides not matched to a gene: 7. The CDR3 has 14 residues. The CDR3 reads CASSSQTGWYEQYF. CDR3 sequence (DNA): TGTGCCAGCAGTTCCCAGACAGGGTGGTACGAGCAGTACTTC.

The chain is built from TRBV4-2 and TRBJ1-1; the D gene is possibly TRBD1 (6 bases). Trimming pared 0 bases from V and 8 bases from J, leaving 16 bases between. CDR1 and CDR2 from the germline V gene are LGHNA and YNFKEQ. There are 15 residues in the CDR3. The CDR3 loop reads CASSQETLGGREAFF. The CDR3 DNA reads TGTGCCAGCAGCCAAGAGACTTTAGGGGGACGAGAAGCTTTCTTT.

V gene TRBV2 combines with J gene TRBJ1-4, with TRBD1 matching over 8 bases. The V and J ends lost 3 bases and 4 bases, in that order; junction bases with no gene match: 7. Per germline, CDR1 SNHLY and CDR2 FYNNEI. This CDR3 is built from 16 residues. In DNA, the CDR3 is TGTGCCAGCAGTGACCCCCCCAGGGGGCGTAATGAAAAACTGTTTTTT. Its protein is CASSDPPRGRNEKLFF.

The rearrangement joins TRBV11-2 to TRBJ2-1; 8 bases line up with TRBD2. CDR1 SGHAT and CDR2 FQNNGV come from the germline V gene. This CDR3 comprises 16 residues. With 4 bases clipped from V and 7 bases from J, the junction kept 12 bases outside the gene matches. CDR3 DNA: TGTGCCAGCAGCTCCAGACTAGCGAACGGACTAAATGAGCAGTTCTTC. The encoded protein is CASSSRLANGLNEQFF.

The V gene is TRBV6-5, the J gene TRBJ2-1; D gene uncertain. V was cut by 2 bases and J by 4 bases, with 9 bases left in between. Germline CDR1 reads MNHEY; CDR2 reads SVGAGI. The length of the CDR3 is 14 residues. In DNA, the CDR3 is TGTGCCAGCAGTTACCGACTCCTATACAATGAGCAGTTCTTC. Residues: CASSYRLLYNEQFF.

This chain joins TRBV30 and TRBJ1-2, with 8 bases lining up with TRBD1. Losses at the gene ends were 4 bases for V and 3 bases for J; bases not matched to a gene: 7. The CDR3 has 14 residues. Germline-derived CDR1 and CDR2 are GTSNPN and SVGIG (reference sequence). The CDR3 DNA is TGTGCCTGGAATTCAGGGGGCGCCGACTATGGCTACACCTTC. Its protein is CAWNSGGADYGYTF.

To note about this clone: At the DNA level, this CDR3 is encoded by other sequences in the same sample as well. The rearrangement joins TRBV5-4 to TRBJ2-3; 8 nucleotides align to TRBD1. The J segment lost 2 bases and the V segment lost 4 bases, leaving 6 bases of the junction unmatched. Germline CDR1 is SGHNT and CDR2 is YYREEE (reference sequence). The CDR3 length is 15 residues. For the CDR3, the DNA is TGTGCCAGCAGCCCTGACAGGGGCTTCACAGATACGCAGTATTTT. Its translation: CASSPDRGFTDTQYF.

The chain links TRBV10-1 to TRBJ2-3; D is unresolved. Looked up from germline, CDR1 is WNHNN and CDR2 is SYGVQD (reference sequence). The CDR3 is 15 residues long. The germline V and J ends were trimmed by 2 bases and 1 base, with 10 bases remaining between them. The CDR3: CASSERSAGTDTQYF. DNA of the CDR3: TGCGCCAGCAGTGAGAGGTCGGCGGGCACAGATACGCAGTATTTT.

The CDR3, as DNA: TGCGCCAGCAGCCAAGAGGGAGGGCGAACAATAAGCACAGATACGCAGTATTTT. Translating gives CASSQEGGRTISTDTQYF. The chain couples TRBV5-1 to TRBJ2-3; 7 nucleotides line up with TRBD2. V shed 4 bases and J 0 bases; nucleotides not matched to a gene: 14. The CDR3 spans 18 residues. Per the germline V gene, CDR1 is SGHRS and CDR2 is YFSETQ.